This T cell receptor beta chain comes out of a study of blood T cell repertoires in COVID-19 (TCRdb year 2020). For context, the study as a whole: The collaborator samples originated in the United States, Italy and Spain and spanned the acute and convalescent phases of COVID-19. The material from the prospective study consisted of cDNA or gDNA derived from T cells, B-cell-depleted T cells, or PBMCs. The dataset comprised deeply sampled blood TCRbeta repertoires from subjects exposed to, actively infected with, or recovered from COVID-19. The repertoires were released in a freely available public database meant as a resource for research on the immune response to SARS-CoV-2. Samples came from the ongoing ImmuneRACE study (first 160 participants) plus 1,254 subjects from 6 global collaborators. Sample metadata almost always included a de-identified subject ID, COVID-19 status, age in years and sex. HLA class I and class II types, where available, came from metadata supplied by the sample provider rather than from assay-based typing.

General conclusions and limits of the study: How much clinical and demographic metadata was included differed by source and by participant, and the metadata was provided uncurated.

In the prospective study, participants were about 18 to 100 years old, resided in fewer than 25 geographic areas of the United States, and were enrolled through a virtual design. Cohort assignment in the prospective study relied on participant-reported clinical history from a screening survey and a study questionnaire. ImmuneRACE Cohort 3 recovered participants were defined by two consecutive negative NP/OP PCR tests, healthcare professional clearance, or symptom resolution. In the prospective study, mobile phlebotomists collected whole blood, serum and a nasopharyngeal or oropharyngeal swab from each participant. Participants in the prospective study had the option to provide additional blood draws and questionnaires over an approximately 2-month period. Before DNA extraction, blood samples from the prospective study were shipped at room temperature or frozen. TCRbeta CDR3 regions were amplified from genomic DNA using the immunoSEQ Assay, a bias-controlled multiplex PCR. The source study handled its data this way. The number of nucleated cells in each sample was estimated from the amplification of reference gene primers within the assay. To quantify the absolute abundance of each unique TCRbeta CDR3 rearrangement, sequence reads were collapsed and filtered. Productive Simpson clonality was computed per sample as the square root of Simpson's diversity index over productive rearrangements. In its TCRdb copy, this immuneACCESS table keeps in-frame sequences only and misses some clones. Where compared with another copy, unresolved V genes explain less than half of these, and the others have no known cause. Clone size and the V and J calls come from that table; the DNA yielded D and trimming. The sample data list 250,000 to 300,000 clones, and around 90% of these were observed just once. Of the sample, approximately 1% falls within the top ten clones.

Comments on this clone: The antigen it recognizes is unknown. No much larger clone is present one base from it, and per-base qualities are unavailable.

Material: PBMCs or T cells enriched from blood (not recorded which). This TCR was sampled from a woman in her 30s who had recovered from COVID-19.

The CDR3 reads CASSRTSGDTGELFF. The base sequence is TGTGCCAGCAGTCGGACTAGCGGGGACACCGGGGAGCTGTTTTTT. This sequence uses TRBV6-4 and TRBJ2-2; 12 nucleotides in the junction match TRBD2. The germline V gene sets CDR1 to MRHNA and CDR2 to SNTAGT. Trimming removed 5 bases from V and 3 bases from J; the gene matches leave 1 base unexplained. The CDR3 contains 15 residues, cysteine and phenylalanine counted. Kept here is only the CDR3 DNA, which spans 45 bases and is read in frame from base 1.